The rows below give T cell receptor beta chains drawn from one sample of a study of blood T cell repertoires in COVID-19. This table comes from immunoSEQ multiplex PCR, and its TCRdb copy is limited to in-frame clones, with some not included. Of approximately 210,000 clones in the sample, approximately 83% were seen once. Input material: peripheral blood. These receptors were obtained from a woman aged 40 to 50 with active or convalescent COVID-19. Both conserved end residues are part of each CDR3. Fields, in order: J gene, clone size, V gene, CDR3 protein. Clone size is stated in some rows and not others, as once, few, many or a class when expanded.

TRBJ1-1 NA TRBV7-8 CASSVRTGNTEAFF
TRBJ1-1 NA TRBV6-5 CAAGQMNTEAFF
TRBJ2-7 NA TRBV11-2 CASSLGQDYEQYF
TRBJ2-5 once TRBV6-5 CASVRGQGAGETQYF
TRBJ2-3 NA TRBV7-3 CASSLIPRTARNTDTQYF
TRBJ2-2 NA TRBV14 CASSQVQGGAGELFF
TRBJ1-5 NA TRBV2 CASSDPGNQPQHF
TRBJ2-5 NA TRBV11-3 CASSFSPPGAQYF
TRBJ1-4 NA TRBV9 CASSVRPGVGKGANEKLFF
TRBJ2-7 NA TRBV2 CASSDSGRSREQYF
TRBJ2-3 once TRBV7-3 CASSLEAPRGTDTQYF
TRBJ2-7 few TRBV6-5 CASRQASSYEQYF
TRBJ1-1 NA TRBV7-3 CASSFRVNTEAFF
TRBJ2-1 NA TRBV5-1 CASSLARSSYNEQFF
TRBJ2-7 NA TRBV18 CASSSGQGFTYEQYF
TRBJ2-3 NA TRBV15 CATSRSTVGVSTDTQYF
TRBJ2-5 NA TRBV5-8 CASSLSISTGVQETQYF
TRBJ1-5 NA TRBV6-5 CASSHGTLSNQPQHF
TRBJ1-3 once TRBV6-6 CASSFVGSGNTIYF
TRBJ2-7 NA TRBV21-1 CASSKHRPRDSGSYEQYF
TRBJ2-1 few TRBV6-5 CALVDSGYNEQFF
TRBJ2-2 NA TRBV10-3 CAIRAGFLAGVPQNTGELFF
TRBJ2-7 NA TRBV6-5 CASRGGAFSYEQYF
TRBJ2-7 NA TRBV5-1 CASSLGHGDRGLDEQYF
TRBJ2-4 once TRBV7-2 CASSLVSSGNIQYF
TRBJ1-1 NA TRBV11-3 CASSLELRADGEHMNTEAFF
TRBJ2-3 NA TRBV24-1 CATSLAGTADTQYF
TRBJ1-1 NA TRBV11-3 CASYRRDRGNTEAFF
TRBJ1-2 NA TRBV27 CASSPPPALGTLNYGYTF
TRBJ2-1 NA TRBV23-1 CASSQRTSGGSEQFF
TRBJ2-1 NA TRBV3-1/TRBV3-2 CASSQGPASVREQFF
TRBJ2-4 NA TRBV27 CASSPGPGRGKNIQYF
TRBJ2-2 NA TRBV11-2 CASSLVLVRGYGELFF
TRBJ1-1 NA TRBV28 CASSFTGTGAFEAFF
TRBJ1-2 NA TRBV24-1 CATSERGTNYGYTF
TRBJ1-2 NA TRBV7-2 CASSPGQGDGYGYTF
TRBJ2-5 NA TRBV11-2 CASSPATGGVETQYF
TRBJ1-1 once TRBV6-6 CASSYVPTGMNTEAFF
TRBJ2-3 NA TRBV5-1 CASSFIREGRADTQYF
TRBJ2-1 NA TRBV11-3 CASSQRGDPGNEQFF
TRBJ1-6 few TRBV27 CASSLTSSRGGAGSKSPLHF